Given below is one T cell receptor (beta chain) in context. This sample stems from a study of T cell clones after liver transplantation. In germline, CDR1 is LNHDA, CDR2 SQIVND (reference sequence). The CDR3 is 11 residues long. V was pared by 6 bases and J by 4 bases, with 6 bases between. Using immunoSEQ multiplex PCR, the repertoire was profiled, and TCRdb retains in-frame clones only, with some absent. The sample shows 95,000 to 110,000 clones, more than 75% of them seen only once. This TCR came from a human donor who received a liver transplant. The V gene is TRBV19, the J gene TRBJ2-5; D assignment may be TRBD1 or TRBD2 (5 bases each). Specimen: CD4+ T cells from blood, collected before liver transplant. The CDR3 DNA follows: TGTGCCAGTAGCGGGGCAGAGACCCAGTACTTC. This gives the protein CASSGAETQYF.